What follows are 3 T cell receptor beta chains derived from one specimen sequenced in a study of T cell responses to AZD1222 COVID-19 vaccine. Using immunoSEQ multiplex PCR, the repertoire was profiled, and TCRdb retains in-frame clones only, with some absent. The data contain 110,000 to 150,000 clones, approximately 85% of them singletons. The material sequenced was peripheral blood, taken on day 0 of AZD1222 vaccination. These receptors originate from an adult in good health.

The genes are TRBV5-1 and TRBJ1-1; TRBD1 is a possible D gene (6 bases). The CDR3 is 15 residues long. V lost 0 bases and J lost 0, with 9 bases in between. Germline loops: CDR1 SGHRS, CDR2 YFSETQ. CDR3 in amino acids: CASSLGAGVNTEAFF. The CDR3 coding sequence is TGCGCCAGCAGCTTGGGAGCAGGGGTGAACACTGAAGCTTTCTTT.

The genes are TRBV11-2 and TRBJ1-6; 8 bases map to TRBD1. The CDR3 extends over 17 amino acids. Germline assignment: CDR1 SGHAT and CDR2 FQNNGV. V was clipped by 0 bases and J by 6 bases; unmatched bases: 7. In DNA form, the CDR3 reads TGTGCCAGCAGCTTAGATAGACGACAGGGGTTTAATTCACCCCTCCACTTT. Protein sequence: CASSLDRRQGFNSPLHF.

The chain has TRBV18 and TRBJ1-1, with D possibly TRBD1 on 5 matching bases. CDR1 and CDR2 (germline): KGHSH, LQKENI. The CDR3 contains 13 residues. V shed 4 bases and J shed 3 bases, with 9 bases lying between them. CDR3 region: CASSHGGDTEAFF. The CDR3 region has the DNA TGTGCCAGCTCACATGGGGGAGACACTGAAGCTTTCTTT.